This T cell receptor beta chain was found in a study of shared clonotypes between healthy human individuals. Every immunoSEQ plate was one replicate of a subset's evenly spread DNA. Libraries were prepared by immunoSEQ multiplex PCR; TCRdb keeps only in-frame clonotypes and omits some of them. The table lists over a million clones, about 84% of them singletons. In the CD4+ fraction, cells were divided into CD45RA+ naive and CD45RA-negative memory subsets. The CDR3 covers 15 residues. Per the germline V gene, CDR1 is MNHNY and CDR2 is SVGAGI (reference sequence). Trimming removed 4 bases from V and 4 bases from J; junction bases left unmatched: 5.

The rearrangement uses TRBV6-6 and TRBJ1-3; 9 bases map to TRBD1. The receptor was isolated from a young man in good health. Some clones in this sample may be carry-over from other donors' samples. The material sequenced was memory CD4+ T cells from PBMCs. Noted subset: CD45RA-negative fraction. The CDR3 region is CASSFTGGIGNTIYF. For the CDR3, the DNA is TGTGCCAGCAGTTTTACAGGGGGCATCGGAAACACCATATATTTT.